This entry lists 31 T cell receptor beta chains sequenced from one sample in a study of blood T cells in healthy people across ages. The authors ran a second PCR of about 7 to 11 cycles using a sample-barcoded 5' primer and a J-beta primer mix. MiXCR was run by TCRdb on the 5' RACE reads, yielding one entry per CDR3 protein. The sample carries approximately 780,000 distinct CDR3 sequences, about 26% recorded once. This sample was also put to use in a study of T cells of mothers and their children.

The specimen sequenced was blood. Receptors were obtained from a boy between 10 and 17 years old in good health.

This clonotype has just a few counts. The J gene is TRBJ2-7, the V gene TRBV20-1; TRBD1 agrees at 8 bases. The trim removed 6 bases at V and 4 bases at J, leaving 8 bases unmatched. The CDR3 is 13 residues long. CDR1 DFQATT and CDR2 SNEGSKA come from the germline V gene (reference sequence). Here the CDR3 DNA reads TGCAGTGCCCCGGGACAGGCGGTATACGAGCAGTACTTC. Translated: CSAPGQAVYEQYF.

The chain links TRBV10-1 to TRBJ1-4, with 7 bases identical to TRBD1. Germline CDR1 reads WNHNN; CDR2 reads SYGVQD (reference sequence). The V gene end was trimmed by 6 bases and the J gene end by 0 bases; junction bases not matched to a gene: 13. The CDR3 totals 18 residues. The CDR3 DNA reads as TGCGCCAGCAGCGACGCCCGGACAGGAGACGCAACTAATGAAAAACTGTTTTTT. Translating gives CASSDARTGDATNEKLFF.

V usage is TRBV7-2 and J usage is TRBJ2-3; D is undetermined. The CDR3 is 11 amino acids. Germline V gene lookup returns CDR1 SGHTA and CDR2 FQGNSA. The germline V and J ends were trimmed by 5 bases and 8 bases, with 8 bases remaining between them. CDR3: CASSPVGTQYF. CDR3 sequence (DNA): TGTGCCAGCAGCCCCGTGGGTACGCAGTATTTT.

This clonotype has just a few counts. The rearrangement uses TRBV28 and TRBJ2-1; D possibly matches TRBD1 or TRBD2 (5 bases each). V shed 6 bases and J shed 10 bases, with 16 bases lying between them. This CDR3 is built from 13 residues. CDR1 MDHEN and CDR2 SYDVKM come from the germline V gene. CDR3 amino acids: CASSSGTKDEQFF. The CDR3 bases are TGTGCCAGCAGCTCCGGGACGAAAGACGAGCAGTTCTTC. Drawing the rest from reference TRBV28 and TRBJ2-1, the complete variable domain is DVKVTQSSRYLVKRTGEKVFLECVQDMDHENMFWYRQDPGLGLRLIYFSYDVKMKEKGDIPEGYSVSREKKERFSLILESASTNQTSMYLCASSSGTKDEQFFGPGTRLTVL.

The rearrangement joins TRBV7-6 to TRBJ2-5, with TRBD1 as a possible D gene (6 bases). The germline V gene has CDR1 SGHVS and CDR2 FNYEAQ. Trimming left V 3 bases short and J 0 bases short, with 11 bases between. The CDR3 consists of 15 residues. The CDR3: CASSFLGTYQETQYF. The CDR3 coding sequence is TGTGCCAGCAGCTTTCTCGGGACATACCAAGAGACCCAGTACTTC.

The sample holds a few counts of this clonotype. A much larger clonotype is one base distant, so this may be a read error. CDR3 in amino acids: CASSIGTSGYNEQFF. The CDR3 DNA follows: TGTGCCAGCAGTATCGGGACTAGCGGCTACAATGAGCAGTTCTTC. The J gene is TRBJ2-1, the V gene TRBV27; 11 nucleotides line up with TRBD2. The germline V gene has CDR1 MNHEY and CDR2 SMNVEV (reference sequence). The ends lost 5 bases at V and 3 bases at J; junction bases unmatched: 3. This CDR3 is 15 amino acids long.

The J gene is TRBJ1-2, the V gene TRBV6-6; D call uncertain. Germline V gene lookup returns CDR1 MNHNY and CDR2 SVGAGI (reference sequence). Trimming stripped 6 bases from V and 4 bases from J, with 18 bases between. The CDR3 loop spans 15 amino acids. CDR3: CASSPTPGSFYGYTF. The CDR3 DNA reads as TGTGCCAGCAGCCCAACCCCTGGCTCGTTCTATGGCTACACCTTC.

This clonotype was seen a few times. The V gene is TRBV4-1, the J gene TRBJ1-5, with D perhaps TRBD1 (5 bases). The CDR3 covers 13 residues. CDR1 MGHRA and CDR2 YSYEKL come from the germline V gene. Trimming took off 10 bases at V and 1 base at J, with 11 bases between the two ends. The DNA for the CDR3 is TGCGCCACAGCACGGGGGAGCAATCAGCCCCAGCATTTT. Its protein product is CATARGSNQPQHF.

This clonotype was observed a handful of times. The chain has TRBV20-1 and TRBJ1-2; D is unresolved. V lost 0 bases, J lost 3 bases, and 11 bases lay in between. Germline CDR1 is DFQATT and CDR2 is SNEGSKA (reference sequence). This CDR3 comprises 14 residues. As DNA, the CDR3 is TGCAGTGCTAGAGATAGCCCTGCTGACTATGGCTACACCTTC. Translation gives CSARDSPADYGYTF.

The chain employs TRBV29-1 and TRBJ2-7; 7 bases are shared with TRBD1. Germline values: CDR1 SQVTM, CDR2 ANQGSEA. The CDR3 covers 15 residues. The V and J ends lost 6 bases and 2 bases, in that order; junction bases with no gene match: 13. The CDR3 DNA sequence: TGCAGCGTGCTTGGACAGGCGCCTTTAGCCTACGAGCAGTACTTC. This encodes CSVLGQAPLAYEQYF.

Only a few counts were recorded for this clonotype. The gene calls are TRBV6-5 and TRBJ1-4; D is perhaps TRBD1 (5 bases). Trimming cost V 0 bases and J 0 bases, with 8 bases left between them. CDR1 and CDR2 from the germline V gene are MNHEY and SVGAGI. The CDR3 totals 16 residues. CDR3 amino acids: CASSYSTGPTNEKLFF. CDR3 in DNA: TGTGCCAGCAGTTACTCCACAGGACCAACTAATGAAAAACTGTTTTTT.

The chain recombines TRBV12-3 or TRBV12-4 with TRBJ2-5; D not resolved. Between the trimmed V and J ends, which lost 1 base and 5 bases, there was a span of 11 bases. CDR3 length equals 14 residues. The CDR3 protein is CASSLGETAETQYF. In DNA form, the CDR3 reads TGTGCCAGCAGTTTAGGAGAGACTGCGGAGACCCAGTACTTC.

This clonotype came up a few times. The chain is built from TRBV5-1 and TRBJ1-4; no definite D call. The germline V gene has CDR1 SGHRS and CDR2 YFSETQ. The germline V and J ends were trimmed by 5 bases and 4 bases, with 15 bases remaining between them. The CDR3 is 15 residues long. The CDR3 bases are TGCGCCAGCAGGTCGGCCCTGGAATTTAATGAAAAACTGTTTTTT. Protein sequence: CASRSALEFNEKLFF.

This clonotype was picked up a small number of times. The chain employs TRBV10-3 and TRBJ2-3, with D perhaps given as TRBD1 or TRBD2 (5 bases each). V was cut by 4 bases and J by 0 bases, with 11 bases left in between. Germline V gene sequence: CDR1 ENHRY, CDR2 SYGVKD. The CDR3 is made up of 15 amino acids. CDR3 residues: CAISGRGASTDTQYF. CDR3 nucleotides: TGTGCCATCAGTGGCCGGGGCGCGAGCACAGATACGCAGTATTTT.

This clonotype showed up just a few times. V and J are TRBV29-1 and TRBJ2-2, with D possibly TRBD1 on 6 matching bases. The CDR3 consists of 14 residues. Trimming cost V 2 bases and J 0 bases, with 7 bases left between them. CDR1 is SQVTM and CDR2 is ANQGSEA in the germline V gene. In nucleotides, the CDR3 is TGCAGCGTTGAACAGGGGACGAACACCGGGGAGCTGTTTTTT. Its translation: CSVEQGTNTGELFF.

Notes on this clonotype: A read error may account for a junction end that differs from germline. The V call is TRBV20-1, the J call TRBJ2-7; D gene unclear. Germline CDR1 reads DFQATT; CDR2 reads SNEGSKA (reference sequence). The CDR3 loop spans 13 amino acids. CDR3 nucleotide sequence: TGCAGTGCTCGACTGGAGCCATTCTACAAGCAGTACTTC. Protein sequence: CSARLEPFYKQYF.

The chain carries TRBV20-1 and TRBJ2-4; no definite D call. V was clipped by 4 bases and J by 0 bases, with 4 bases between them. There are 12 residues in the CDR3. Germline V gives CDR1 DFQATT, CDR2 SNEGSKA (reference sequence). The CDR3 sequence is CSATVAKNIQYF. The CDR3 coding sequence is TGCAGTGCTACAGTAGCCAAAAACATTCAGTACTTC.

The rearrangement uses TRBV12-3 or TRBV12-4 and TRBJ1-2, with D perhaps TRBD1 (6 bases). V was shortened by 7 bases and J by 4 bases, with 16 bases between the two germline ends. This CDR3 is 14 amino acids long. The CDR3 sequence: CASTETGLGYGYTF. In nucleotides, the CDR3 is TGTGCCAGCACCGAAACAGGGCTAGGCTATGGCTACACCTTC.

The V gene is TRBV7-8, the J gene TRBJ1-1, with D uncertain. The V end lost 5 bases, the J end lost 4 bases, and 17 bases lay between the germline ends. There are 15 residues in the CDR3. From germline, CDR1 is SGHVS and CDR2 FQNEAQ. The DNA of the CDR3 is TGTGCCAGCAGCCCCCCCCGTTACCGCCTCACTGAAGCTTTCTTT. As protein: CASSPPRYRLTEAFF.

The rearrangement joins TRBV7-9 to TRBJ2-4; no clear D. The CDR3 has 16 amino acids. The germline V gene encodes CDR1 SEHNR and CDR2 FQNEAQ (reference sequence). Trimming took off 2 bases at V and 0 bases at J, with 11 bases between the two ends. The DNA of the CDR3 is TGTGCCAGCAGCTTATCTCTGGCCTTAGCCAAAAACATTCAGTACTTC. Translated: CASSLSLALAKNIQYF.

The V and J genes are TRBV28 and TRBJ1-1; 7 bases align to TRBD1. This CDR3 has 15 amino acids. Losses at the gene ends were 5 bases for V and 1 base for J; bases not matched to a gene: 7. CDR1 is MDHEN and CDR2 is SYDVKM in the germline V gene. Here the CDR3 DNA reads TGTGCCAGCAGTCCCTCGACAGGGAGGAACACTGAAGCTTTCTTT. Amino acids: CASSPSTGRNTEAFF.

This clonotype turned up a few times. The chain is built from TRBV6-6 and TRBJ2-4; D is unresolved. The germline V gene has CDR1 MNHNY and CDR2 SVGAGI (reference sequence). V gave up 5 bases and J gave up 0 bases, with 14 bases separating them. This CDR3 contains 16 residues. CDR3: CASSQWIPLAKNIQYF. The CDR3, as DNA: TGTGCCAGCAGTCAGTGGATCCCACTAGCCAAAAACATTCAGTACTTC.

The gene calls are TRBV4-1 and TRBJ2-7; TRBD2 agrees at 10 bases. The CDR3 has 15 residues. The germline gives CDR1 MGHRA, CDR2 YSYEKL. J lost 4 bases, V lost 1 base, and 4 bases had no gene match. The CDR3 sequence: CASSQVAGGFYEQYF. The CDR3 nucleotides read TGCGCCAGCAGCCAAGTAGCGGGGGGTTTTTACGAGCAGTACTTC.

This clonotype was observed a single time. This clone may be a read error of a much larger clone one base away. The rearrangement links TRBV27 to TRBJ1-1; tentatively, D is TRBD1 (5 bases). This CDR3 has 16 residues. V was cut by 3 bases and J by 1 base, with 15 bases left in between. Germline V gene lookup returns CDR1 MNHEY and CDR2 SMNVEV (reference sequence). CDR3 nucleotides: TGTGCCAGCAGTTTCGAACAGGCTATTTCGAACACTGAAGCTTTCTTT. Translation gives CASSFEQAISNTEAFF.

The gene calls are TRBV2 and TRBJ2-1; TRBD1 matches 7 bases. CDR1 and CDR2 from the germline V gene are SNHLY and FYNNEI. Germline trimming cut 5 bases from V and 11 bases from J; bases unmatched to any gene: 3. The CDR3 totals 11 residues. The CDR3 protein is CASSRDSQQFF. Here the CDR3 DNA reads TGTGCCAGCAGTAGGGACAGTCAGCAGTTCTTC.

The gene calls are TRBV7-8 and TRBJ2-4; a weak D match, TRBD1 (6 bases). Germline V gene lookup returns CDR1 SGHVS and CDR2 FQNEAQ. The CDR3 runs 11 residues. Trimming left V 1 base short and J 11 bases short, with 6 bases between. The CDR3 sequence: CASSLGGLQYF. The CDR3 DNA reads TGTGCCAGCAGCTTAGGGGGGCTTCAGTACTTC. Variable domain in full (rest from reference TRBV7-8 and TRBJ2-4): GAGVSQSPRYKVAKRGQDVALRCDPISGHVSLFWYQQALGQGPEFLTYFQNEAQLDKSGLPSDRFFAERPEGSVSTLKIQRTQQEDSAVYLCASSLGGLQYFGAGTRLSVL.

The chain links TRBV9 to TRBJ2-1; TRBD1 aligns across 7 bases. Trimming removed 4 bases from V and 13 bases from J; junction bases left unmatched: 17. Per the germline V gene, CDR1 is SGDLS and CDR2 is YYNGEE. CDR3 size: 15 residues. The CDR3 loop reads CASSFGGLQGLDQFF. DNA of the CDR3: TGTGCCAGCAGCTTCGGAGGCTTACAGGGGCTAGACCAGTTCTTC.

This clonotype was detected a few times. CDR3 sequence reads: CASSYGDRGYGYTF. The CDR3 nucleotides are TGTGCCAGCAGTTACGGCGATCGGGGCTATGGCTACACCTTC. The genes are TRBV6-5 and TRBJ1-2; D uncertain. This CDR3 has 14 amino acids. Germline CDR1 MNHEY, CDR2 SVGAGI. Trimming removed 2 bases at V and 4 bases at J, with 11 bases between.

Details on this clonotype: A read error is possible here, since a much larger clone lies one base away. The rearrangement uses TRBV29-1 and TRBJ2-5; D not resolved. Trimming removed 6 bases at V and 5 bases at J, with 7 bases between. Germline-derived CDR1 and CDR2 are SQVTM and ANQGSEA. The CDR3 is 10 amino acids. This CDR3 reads CSVMEETQYF. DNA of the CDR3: TGCAGCGTCATGGAGGAGACCCAGTACTTC.

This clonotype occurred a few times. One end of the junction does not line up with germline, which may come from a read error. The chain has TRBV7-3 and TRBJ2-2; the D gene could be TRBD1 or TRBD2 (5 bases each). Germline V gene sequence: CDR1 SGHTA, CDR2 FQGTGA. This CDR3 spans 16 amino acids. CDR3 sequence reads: CASSLLARENTGELFF. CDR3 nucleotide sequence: TGTGCCAGCAGCTTATTGGCCAGGGAGAACACCGGGGAGCTGTTCTTT.

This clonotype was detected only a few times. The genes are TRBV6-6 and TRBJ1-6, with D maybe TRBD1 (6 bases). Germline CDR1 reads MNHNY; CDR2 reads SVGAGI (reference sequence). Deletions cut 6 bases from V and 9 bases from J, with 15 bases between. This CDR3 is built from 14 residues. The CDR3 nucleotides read TGTGCCAGCAGACCAGGGGACACCATTTCACCCCTCCACTTT. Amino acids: CASRPGDTISPLHF.